These T cell receptor beta chains were read from a single sample in a study of identical twins. Each CDR3 protein gets one entry after TCRdb re-called the 5' RACE reads with MiXCR. The data show about 240,000 distinct CDR3 sequences, about 10% seen once. Sequenced: memory T cells sorted from blood. The receptors derive from a man aged 45 to 65 in good health. CDR3s include the opening cysteine and the closing phenylalanine or tryptophan. D genes are given only for firm matches. A clone size is listed for some rows: how often the clone was seen (once, few, many), or a class if it is expanded.

CDR3nt	CDR3aa	d_gene	v_gene	j_gene	abundance
TGTGCCAGCAGTGTGTCTCCGGGACAGAACTATGGCTACACCTTC	CASSVSPGQNYGYTF	TRBD1	TRBV2	TRBJ1-2	few
TGTGCCAGCAGTTTTAGTCAGGGTGGCAATCAGCCCCAGCATTTT	CASSFSQGGNQPQHF	-	TRBV12-3/TRBV12-4	TRBJ1-5	many
TGTGCCAGCAGTTTGGGCGGGGGGCATGGGACTGAAGCTTTCTTT	CASSLGGGHGTEAFF	-	TRBV12-3/TRBV12-4	TRBJ1-1	many
TGTGCCAGCAGCCCTGGTGAGGGTATCGGCACTGAAGCTTTCTTT	CASSPGEGIGTEAFF	-	TRBV6-1	TRBJ1-1	many
TGTGCCAGCAGCTACGGACCGACGCTAGCCAAAAACATTCAGTACTTC	CASSYGPTLAKNIQYF	-	TRBV7-2	TRBJ2-4	-
TGCGCCAGCAGCTCGGGTGTCCTTAATGAAAAACTGTTTTTT	CASSSGVLNEKLFF	-	TRBV5-1	TRBJ1-4	many
TGTGCCAGCAGCCAGCGGGAGGGGTACAACAATGAGCAGTTCTTC	CASSQREGYNNEQFF	TRBD2	TRBV7-9	TRBJ2-1	-
TGTGCCATCAGCAACAGGGGGGAGGCCACAGATACGCAGTATTTT	CAISNRGEATDTQYF	TRBD1	TRBV10-3	TRBJ2-3	many
TGTGCCAGCAGCCGACGACAAGGGGGACGCAGTGATACGCAGTATTTT	CASSRRQGGRSDTQYF	-	TRBV7-8	TRBJ2-3	many
TGTGCCTGGAGTCAGGCAGGGCTTTTGCTGTTTTTT	CAWSQAGLLLFF	-	TRBV30	TRBJ2-2	few
TGCAGCGTTGAAGATAAAACAGGGGAGGGTCTGGCGTACGAGCAGTACTTC	CSVEDKTGEGLAYEQYF	-	TRBV29-1	TRBJ2-7	many
TGTGCCAGCAGCACTTCGGGACCGTCTAATTCACCCCTCCACTTT	CASSTSGPSNSPLHF	-	TRBV5-4	TRBJ1-6	-
TGTGCCAGCAGTACCAGGGCCCAGGGTGGCTACACCTTC	CASSTRAQGGYTF	-	TRBV7-8	TRBJ1-2	many
TGTGCCAGCAGCTTGAAAAGCCGGGGCGGACCGGAGGAGACCCAGTACTTC	CASSLKSRGGPEETQYF	-	TRBV5-6	TRBJ2-5	few